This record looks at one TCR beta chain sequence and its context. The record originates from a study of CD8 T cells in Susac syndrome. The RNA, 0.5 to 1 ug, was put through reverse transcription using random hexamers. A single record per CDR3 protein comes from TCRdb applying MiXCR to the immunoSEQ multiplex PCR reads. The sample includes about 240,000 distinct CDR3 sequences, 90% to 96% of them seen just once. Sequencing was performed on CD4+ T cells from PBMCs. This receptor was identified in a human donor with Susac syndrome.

The CDR3 sequence: CASSQIGGGYTF. In nucleotides, the CDR3 is TGCGCCAGCAGCCAAATAGGAGGTGGCTACACCTTC. The J gene is TRBJ1-2, the V gene TRBV4-1; D remains ambiguous. The CDR3 has 12 amino acids. V gave up 2 bases and J gave up 7 bases, with 8 bases separating them. Germline assignment: CDR1 MGHRA and CDR2 YSYEKL.